The 26 T cell receptor beta chains reported below all come from one sample, sequenced in a study of beta chain features in type 1 diabetes. The entirety of the isolated RNA underwent reverse transcription, so expressed TCRB transcripts were sequenced. Sequencing was performed with immunoSEQ multiplex PCR; in TCRdb, only in-frame clones are kept and a portion is missing. The table records over 500,000 clones, about 16% of them present only once. Specimen: naive CD4+ T cells from blood. The receptors were gathered from a man younger than 35 in good health.

This clone was picked up a small number of times. The CDR3 sequence: CASSTGGVLNTEAFF. CDR3 nucleotides: TGTGCCAGCAGCACAGGGGGTGTGCTTAACACTGAAGCTTTCTTT. V usage is TRBV6-5 and J usage is TRBJ1-1; 8 nucleotides agree with TRBD1. Germline assignment: CDR1 MNHEY and CDR2 SVGAGI. The junction had 8 bases not matched to a gene; V was cut back by 6 bases and J by 2 bases. The CDR3 is 15 amino acids.

This clone was counted between two and nine times. This chain uses TRBV15 with TRBJ2-5; 10 nucleotides line up with TRBD1. Germline CDR1 LNHNV, CDR2 YYDKDF (reference sequence). V trimming: 3 bases; J trimming: 1 base; junction bases outside the gene matches: 5. This CDR3 is built from 16 residues. The CDR3 loop reads CATSRGDRGGQETQYF. The DNA for the CDR3 is TGTGCCACCAGCAGGGGGGACAGGGGTGGCCAAGAGACCCAGTACTTC.

Details on this clone: Other DNA sequences in the same sample also yield this CDR3. This chain connects TRBV18 to TRBJ1-2; D is perhaps TRBD1 (5 bases). Per germline, CDR1 KGHSH and CDR2 LQKENI. Trimming shortened V by 2 bases and J by 2 bases, and 6 bases separated the two germline ends. The CDR3 is made up of 13 amino acids. The CDR3 sequence is CASSPDRNYGYTF. DNA of the CDR3: TGTGCCAGCTCACCAGACAGAAACTATGGCTACACCTTC.

This sequence joins TRBV7-8 and TRBJ1-1; TRBD1 is a possible D gene (6 bases). Germline CDR1 and CDR2: SGHVS and FQNEAQ. V was clipped by 5 bases and J by 1 base, with 20 bases between them. This CDR3 spans 17 amino acids. The CDR3 bases are TGTGCCAGCAGCCCCTCTATGGGGGGCCGGCGGAACACTGAAGCTTTCTTT. It specifies CASSPSMGGRRNTEAFF. The full variable domain, in which reference TRBV7-8 and TRBJ1-1 provide the parts outside the CDR3, is GAGVSQSPRYKVAKRGQDVALRCDPISGHVSLFWYQQALGQGPEFLTYFQNEAQLDKSGLPSDRFFAERPEGSVSTLKIQRTQQEDSAVYLCASSPSMGGRRNTEAFFGQGTRLTVV.

This clone was found a few times. The rearrangement joins TRBV29-1 to TRBJ1-2, with 7 bases fitting TRBD1. CDR1 SQVTM and CDR2 ANQGSEA come from the germline V gene. V lost 7 bases to trimming and J lost 2 bases; unmatched junction nucleotides: 7. The CDR3 runs 13 residues. The CDR3 DNA reads TGCAGCGCCTCACCACAGGGGAACTATGGCTACACCTTC. This translates into CSASPQGNYGYTF. Combining the CDR3 with reference TRBV29-1 and TRBJ1-2 gives the whole variable domain SAVISQKPSRDICQRGTSLTIQCQVDSQVTMMFWYRQQPGQSLTLIATANQGSEATYESGFVIDKFPISRPNLTFSTLTVSNMSPEDSSIYLCSASPQGNYGYTFGSGTRLTVV.

Regarding this clone: Other nucleotide sequences from this sample produce the same CDR3. The rearrangement links TRBV5-1 to TRBJ2-1; D is unresolved. Germline values: CDR1 SGHRS, CDR2 YFSETQ. Trimming took 0 bases from V and 7 from J, leaving 8 bases between them. CDR3 length equals 13 residues. CDR3 loop: CASSLGGDNEQFF. The CDR3 bases are TGCGCCAGCAGCTTGGGTGGGGATAATGAGCAGTTCTTC.

The sample holds a few counts of this clone. DNA of the CDR3: TGCGCCAGCAGCTCGGGGGACGGACGAAGCAATCAGCCCCAGCATTTT. Protein: CASSSGDGRSNQPQHF. The V and J genes are TRBV5-1 and TRBJ1-5, with a possible D match to TRBD1 (5 bases). Germline V gene data show CDR1 as SGHRS and CDR2 as YFSETQ. This CDR3 spans 16 amino acids. Trimming took off 3 bases at V and 1 base at J, with 14 bases between the two ends.

The chain has TRBV5-8 and TRBJ1-4; D uncertain. Germline CDR1 SGHTS, CDR2 YDEGEE. The V gene lost 7 bases and the J gene lost 0 bases, with 13 bases spanning the gap. This CDR3 region has 15 residues. This chain's CDR3 is CASVMWTATNEKLFF. CDR3 bases: TGTGCCAGCGTCATGTGGACGGCAACTAATGAAAAACTGTTTTTT.

As concerns this clone: Other DNA sequences from this sample encode an identical CDR3 as well. The gene calls are TRBV14 and TRBJ1-6; possibly TRBD1 for D (5 bases). The CDR3 covers 16 residues. Per germline, CDR1 SGHDN and CDR2 FVKESK. V lost 1 base to trimming and J lost 9 bases, with 16 bases between them. CDR3 sequence reads: CASSQAEGRITSPLHF. DNA of the CDR3: TGTGCCAGCAGCCAAGCCGAGGGGCGGATTACTTCACCCCTCCACTTT. Supplemented by reference TRBV14 and TRBJ1-6, the full variable domain reads EAGVTQFPSHSVIEKGQTVTLRCDPISGHDNLYWYRRVMGKEIKFLLHFVKESKQDESGMPNNRFLAERTGGTYSTLKVQPAELEDSGVYFCASSQAEGRITSPLHFGNGTRLTVT.

The chain recombines TRBV7-2 with TRBJ2-5; TRBD2 matches 11 bases. The CDR3 consists of 15 residues. V shed 5 bases, J shed 6 bases, and the junction held 8 bases outside the gene matches. Germline V gives CDR1 SGHTA, CDR2 FQGNSA. DNA of the CDR3: TGTGCCAGCAGCCTCCTCGGGACTAGCGGCCAGACCCAGTACTTC. Translated: CASSLLGTSGQTQYF.

This clone was counted between two and nine times. The V and J genes are TRBV28 and TRBJ1-3; the D is unclear. The CDR3 runs 15 residues. Germline V CDR1 and CDR2: MDHEN, SYDVKM. Between the trimmed V and J ends, which lost 7 bases and 2 bases, there was a span of 15 bases. CDR3: CASIHSVAAGNTIYF. In DNA form, the CDR3 reads TGTGCCAGCATCCACTCGGTGGCAGCTGGAAACACCATATATTTT.

This clone was found a few times. This rearrangement joins TRBV14 to TRBJ2-7; TRBD2 matches at 9 bases. V was clipped by 1 base and J by 6 bases; unmatched bases: 1. The CDR3 loop spans 13 amino acids. Germline loops: CDR1 SGHDN, CDR2 FVKESK. CDR3 coding DNA: TGTGCCAGCAGCCAAGTACTAGCGGGCGAGCAGTACTTC. Its translation: CASSQVLAGEQYF.

This clone showed up just a few times. This chain joins TRBV6-1 and TRBJ2-2; the match to TRBD1 covers 8 bases. Losses at the gene ends were 5 bases for V and 5 bases for J; bases not matched to a gene: 7. This CDR3 contains 15 residues. Germline V gene lookup returns CDR1 MNHNS and CDR2 SASEGT. CDR3 loop: CASSPQGVMTGELFF. The CDR3 nucleotides are TGTGCCAGCAGTCCACAGGGGGTTATGACCGGGGAGCTGTTTTTT.

This chain links TRBV4-1 with TRBJ1-2; no reliable D call. This CDR3 has 12 amino acids. The germline CDR1 and CDR2 sequences are MGHRA and YSYEKL. The ends were cut back, 2 bases at V and 8 bases at J, with 9 bases in the middle. The CDR3: CASSQPYSGYTF. CDR3 coding DNA: TGCGCCAGCAGCCAACCCTACAGCGGCTACACCTTC.

This chain joins TRBV2 and TRBJ2-2; maybe TRBD1 (6 bases). CDR1 is SNHLY, CDR2 FYNNEI, per germline. The CDR3 length is 16 residues. V lost 1 base to trimming and J lost 4 bases, with 13 bases between them. CDR3 in amino acids: CASSEGQGFGTGELFF. The CDR3 DNA reads TGTGCCAGCAGTGAAGGTCAGGGGTTCGGCACCGGGGAGCTGTTTTTT.

The chain employs TRBV7-9 and TRBJ2-7; 7 positions agree with TRBD1. This CDR3 is 15 amino acids long. V lost 4 bases, J lost 0 bases, and 6 bases stayed unmatched. Germline loops: CDR1 SEHNR, CDR2 FQNEAQ (reference sequence). CDR3 DNA sequence: TGTGCCAGCAGCTCAAAGGGGGCTCTCTCCTACGAGCAGTACTTC. It encodes CASSSKGALSYEQYF.

This clone was found a few times. This rearrangement joins TRBV27 to TRBJ1-2; D is perhaps TRBD1 (6 bases). CDR1 MNHEY and CDR2 SMNVEV come from the germline V gene (reference sequence). This CDR3 comprises 13 residues. The V and J ends lost 8 bases and 4 bases respectively, with 14 bases between them. Here the CDR3 DNA reads TGTGCCAGCCGCCCGACAGGCTCCTATGGCTACACCTTC. Protein: CASRPTGSYGYTF.

This clone occurred a few times. V usage is TRBV4-1 and J usage is TRBJ1-4, with TRBD1 matching over 7 bases. This CDR3 has 13 amino acids. V was pared by 6 bases and J by 8 bases, with 6 bases of the junction left unmatched. CDR1 and CDR2 (germline): MGHRA, YSYEKL. For the CDR3, the DNA is TGCGCCAGCAGAAGAGGGGGCAGGGAAAAACTGTTTTTT. This encodes CASRRGGREKLFF.

The rearrangement uses TRBV7-2 and TRBJ1-6; the match to TRBD1 covers 11 bases. Germline V lookup: CDR1 SGHTA, CDR2 FQGNSA. The length of the CDR3 is 16 residues. V lost 3 bases to trimming and J lost 10 bases; unmatched junction nucleotides: 8. CDR3 loop: CASSFTGTGGGSPLHF. For the CDR3, the DNA is TGTGCCAGCAGCTTTACCGGGACAGGGGGAGGGTCACCCCTCCACTTT.

A remark on this clone: Other DNA sequences in this specimen translate into the identical CDR3. The rearrangement links TRBV7-2 to TRBJ2-5; TRBD1 agrees at 9 bases. V gave up 4 bases and J gave up 5 bases; unmatched junction bases: 5. Per the germline V gene, CDR1 is SGHTA and CDR2 is FQGNSA. The CDR3 length is 14 residues. The CDR3 DNA reads TGTGCCAGCAGCTCGGGACAGGGCCCGGAGACCCAGTACTTC. Protein sequence: CASSSGQGPETQYF.

The V call is TRBV29-1, the J call TRBJ1-2; tentative D call: TRBD1 (6 bases). CDR3 length: 12 residues. Germline V gives CDR1 SQVTM, CDR2 ANQGSEA. For the CDR3, the DNA is TGCAGTTCGCTAGGGGGATTGAAAGGCTACACCTTC. Its protein is CSSLGGLKGYTF.

This chain links TRBV19 with TRBJ1-1; D not resolved. Germline-derived CDR1 and CDR2 are LNHDA and SQIVND (reference sequence). The germline V and J ends were trimmed by 3 bases and 7 bases, with 9 bases remaining between them. CDR3 length: 12 amino acids. This CDR3 is CASSILVGEAFF. CDR3 DNA: TGTGCCAGTAGTATTTTGGTTGGTGAAGCTTTCTTT. The full variable domain, with the rest looked up from reference TRBV19 and TRBJ1-1, is DGGITQSPKYLFRKEGQNVTLSCEQNLNHDAMYWYRQDPGQGLRLIYYSQIVNDFQKGDIAEGYSVSREKKESFPLTVTSAQKNPTAFYLCASSILVGEAFFGQGTRLTVV.

This clone has just a few counts. The chain recombines TRBV4-1 with TRBJ1-2; D call uncertain. The V gene lost 5 bases and the J gene lost 4 bases, with 17 bases spanning the gap. Germline values: CDR1 MGHRA, CDR2 YSYEKL. This CDR3 region has 15 residues. The DNA for the CDR3 is TGCGCCAGCAGCTCCGGGCCCCTCCGTCTCTATGGCTACACCTTC. It specifies CASSSGPLRLYGYTF.

This clone appeared a few times. V usage is TRBV29-1 and J usage is TRBJ1-2, with 9 bases fitting TRBD1. This CDR3 is built from 13 residues. Trimming removed 6 bases from V and 3 bases from J; junction bases left unmatched: 5. From germline, CDR1 is SQVTM and CDR2 ANQGSEA. The CDR3 loop is CSVGTGRDYGYTF. CDR3 nucleotide sequence: TGCAGCGTGGGGACAGGGAGGGACTATGGCTACACCTTC.

This clone was observed a handful of times. The rearrangement joins TRBV28 to TRBJ2-3; D assignment may be TRBD1 or TRBD2 (5 bases each). The CDR3 is made up of 15 amino acids. V lost 8 bases and J 2 bases, leaving 17 bases between the germline ends. The germline V gene has CDR1 MDHEN and CDR2 SYDVKM. Here the CDR3 reads CASHPFGTLTDTQYF. Written as DNA, the CDR3 is TGTGCCAGCCACCCGTTCGGGACCCTCACAGATACGCAGTATTTT.

This sequence joins TRBV28 and TRBJ1-1; 7 positions agree with TRBD1. Trimming removed 5 bases from V and 5 bases from J; junction bases left unmatched: 11. Germline V gene data show CDR1 as MDHEN and CDR2 as SYDVKM. The CDR3 totals 15 residues. This CDR3 is CASSPPTGLGTEAFF. In DNA form, the CDR3 reads TGTGCCAGCAGTCCACCGACAGGGCTGGGGACTGAAGCTTTCTTT.